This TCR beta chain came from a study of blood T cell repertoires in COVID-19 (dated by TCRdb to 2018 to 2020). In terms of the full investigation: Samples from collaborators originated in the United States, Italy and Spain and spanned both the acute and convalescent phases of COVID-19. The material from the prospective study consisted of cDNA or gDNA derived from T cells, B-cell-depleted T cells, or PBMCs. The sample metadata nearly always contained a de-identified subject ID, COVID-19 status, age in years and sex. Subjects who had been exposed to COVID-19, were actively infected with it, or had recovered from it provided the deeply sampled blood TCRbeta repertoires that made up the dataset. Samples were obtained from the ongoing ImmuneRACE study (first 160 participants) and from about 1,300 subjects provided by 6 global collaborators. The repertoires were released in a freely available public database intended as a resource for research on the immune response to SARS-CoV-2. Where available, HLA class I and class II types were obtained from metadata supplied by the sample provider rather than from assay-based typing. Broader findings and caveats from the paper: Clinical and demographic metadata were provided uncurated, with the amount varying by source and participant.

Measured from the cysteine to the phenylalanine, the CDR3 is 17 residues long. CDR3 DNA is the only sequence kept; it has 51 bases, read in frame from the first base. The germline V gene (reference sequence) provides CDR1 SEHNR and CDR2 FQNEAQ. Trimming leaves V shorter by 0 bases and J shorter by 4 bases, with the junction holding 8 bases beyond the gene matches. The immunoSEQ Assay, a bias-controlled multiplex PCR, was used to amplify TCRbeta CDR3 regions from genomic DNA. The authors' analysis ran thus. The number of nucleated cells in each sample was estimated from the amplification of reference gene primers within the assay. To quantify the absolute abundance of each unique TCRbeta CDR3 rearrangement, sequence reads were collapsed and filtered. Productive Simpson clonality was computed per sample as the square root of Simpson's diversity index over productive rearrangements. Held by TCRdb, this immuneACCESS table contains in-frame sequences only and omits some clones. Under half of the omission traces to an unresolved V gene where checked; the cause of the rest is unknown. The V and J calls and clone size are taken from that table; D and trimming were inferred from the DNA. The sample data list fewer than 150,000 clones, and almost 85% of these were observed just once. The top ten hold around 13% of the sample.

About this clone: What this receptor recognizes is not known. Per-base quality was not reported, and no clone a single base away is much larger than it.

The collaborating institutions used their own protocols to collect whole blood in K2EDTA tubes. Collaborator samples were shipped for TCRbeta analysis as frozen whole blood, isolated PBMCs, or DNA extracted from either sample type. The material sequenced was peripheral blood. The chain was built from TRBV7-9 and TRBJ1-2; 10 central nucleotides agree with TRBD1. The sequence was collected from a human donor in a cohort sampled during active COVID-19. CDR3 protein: CASSLASGQGLVYGYTF. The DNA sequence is TGTGCCAGCAGCTTAGCTTCGGGACAGGGGCTTGTCTATGGCTACACCTTC.